This T cell receptor beta chain was observed in a study of CD8 T cells in ankylosing spondylitis. Study results and caveats: Within ankylosing spondylitis blood, a TCR beta motif made up of eight or nine highly homologous variants appeared to be characteristic. Disease-linked clones were CD8+ and relatively rare in peripheral blood.

The germline V gene encodes CDR1 LGHNA and CDR2 YSLEER. V was clipped by 0 bases and J by 0 bases, with 10 bases between them. The CDR3 extends over 16 amino acids. Concerning this clonotype itself: Its target is not known.

TCRdb recomputed calls from the 5' RACE reads with MiXCR, one row per CDR3 protein. The sample includes a few hundred thousand distinct CDR3 sequences, around 20% of them seen just once. V gene TRBV4-3 combines with J gene TRBJ2-3; D gene unclear. Sequencing input: blood, either unsorted or a sorted T cell fraction (not recorded which). The sequence was obtained from a male donor with ankylosing spondylitis. DNA for the CDR3: TGCGCCAGCAGCCAAGATTACGGCGGTAGCACAGATACGCAGTATTTT. Its protein product is CASSQDYGGSTDTQYF.